The 21 T cell receptor beta chains given below trace back to one sample, sequenced in a study of shared clonotypes between healthy human individuals. Only in-frame clones appear in the TCRdb table, and some are missing; sequencing was by immunoSEQ multiplex PCR. The top ten hold under 0.8% of the sample, which has 950,000 to 1,100,000 clones, about 80% seen once. Sequencing used memory CD4+ T cells from PBMCs. The subset is: CD45RA-negative fraction. The receptors were gathered from a man aged 18 to 29 in good health. Some clones in this sample may be carry-over from other donors' samples.

This chain joins TRBV5-6 and TRBJ1-2, with a possible D match to TRBD1 (6 bases). The CDR3 is 13 residues long. Trimming pared 4 bases from V and 4 bases from J, leaving 11 bases between. Germline V gene data show CDR1 as SGHDT and CDR2 as YYEEEE. The CDR3 sequence is CASSIDRSYGYTF. The CDR3 DNA reads TGTGCCAGCAGCATTGACAGGAGCTATGGCTACACCTTC.

In DNA, the CDR3 is TGTGCCAGCAGTTTACGACCGGACTACGAGCAGTACTTC. Its translation: CASSLRPDYEQYF. This chain links TRBV27 with TRBJ2-7; D unclear. The ends were cut back, 2 bases at V and 3 bases at J, with 8 bases in the middle. Germline V gene lookup returns CDR1 MNHEY and CDR2 SMNVEV (reference sequence). The CDR3 has 13 amino acids.

V usage is TRBV9 and J usage is TRBJ2-1; 12 nucleotides align to TRBD2. Looked up from germline, CDR1 is SGDLS and CDR2 is YYNGEE. The V segment lost 3 bases and the J segment 9 bases; nucleotides outside the gene matches: 4. This CDR3 has 14 amino acids. The CDR3 DNA follows: TGTGCCAGCAGCGCTTCTAGCGGGAGGGGTGAGCAGTTCTTC. Protein: CASSASSGRGEQFF.

The chain joins TRBV5-1 to TRBJ2-2, with 7 bases identical to TRBD1. Germline CDR1 is SGHRS and CDR2 is YFSETQ. The CDR3 runs to 12 residues. J gave up 5 bases and V 8 bases, and 3 bases lay outside the gene matches. The CDR3 reads CARTRGTGELFF. The CDR3 bases are TGCGCCAGGACCAGGGGGACCGGGGAGCTGTTTTTT.

This clone appeared a few times. The sample has other DNA sequences that encode this CDR3 too. The chain has TRBV29-1 and TRBJ2-3, with D perhaps given as TRBD1 or TRBD2 (5 bases each). The CDR3 length is 13 residues. The V gene's germline CDR1 is SQVTM and CDR2 ANQGSEA. Trimming stripped 3 bases from V and 4 bases from J, with 11 bases between. The CDR3 here is CSVDEGLPDTQYF. DNA for the CDR3: TGCAGCGTTGATGAGGGGCTCCCAGATACGCAGTATTTT.

The V call is TRBV5-1, the J call TRBJ2-2; the D gene is possibly TRBD2 (5 bases). The CDR3 runs to 13 residues. Germline lookup yields CDR1 SGHRS and CDR2 YFSETQ. Trimming removed 4 bases from V and 6 bases from J, with 10 bases in between. The chain's CDR3 is CASSRGRSGELFF. The CDR3 coding sequence is TGCGCCAGCAGCCGAGGGCGGTCCGGGGAGCTGTTTTTT.

This clone occurred a few times. This rearrangement joins TRBV2 to TRBJ2-7, with 10 bases that match TRBD1. V shed 8 bases, J shed 2 bases, and the junction held 6 bases outside the gene matches. This CDR3 spans 14 amino acids. Germline V gene sequence: CDR1 SNHLY, CDR2 FYNNEI. The DNA of the CDR3 is TGTGCCAGCGAGGGGGGGACAGGGGCCTACGAGCAGTACTTC. Translation: CASEGGTGAYEQYF.

The gene calls are TRBV28 and TRBJ1-1; 9 nucleotides agree with TRBD1. CDR1 MDHEN and CDR2 SYDVKM come from the germline V gene. V gave up 5 bases and J gave up 1 base; unmatched junction bases: 5. The CDR3 consists of 15 residues. In nucleotides, the CDR3 is TGTGCCAGCAGTACCGGGACAGGGAAGAACACTGAAGCTTTCTTT. Protein sequence: CASSTGTGKNTEAFF.

This clone was counted once. The chain carries TRBV6-5 and TRBJ2-7; D unclear. V shed 6 bases and J shed 0 bases, with 12 bases lying between them. The germline V gene encodes CDR1 MNHEY and CDR2 SVGAGI. This CDR3 region has 14 residues. CDR3: CASRGLGGSYEQYF. CDR3 coding DNA: TGTGCCAGCAGGGGCCTGGGTGGCTCCTACGAGCAGTACTTC.

The chain couples TRBV11-1 to TRBJ1-2; no reliable D call. This CDR3 is built from 13 residues. V was clipped by 5 bases and J by 1 base, with 8 bases between them. The germline V gene encodes CDR1 SGHAT and CDR2 FQDESV (reference sequence). CDR3 DNA sequence: TGTGCCAGCAGCCTTAGAATTAACTATGGCTACACCTTC. Encoded protein: CASSLRINYGYTF.

This sequence joins TRBV6-5 and TRBJ2-7, with 10 positions matching TRBD2. V lost 2 bases, J lost 4 bases, and 5 bases stayed unmatched. Germline CDR1 MNHEY, CDR2 SVGAGI. The CDR3 totals 15 residues. The CDR3 bases are TGTGCCAGCAGTTACGTAGCGGGAGGCACTTACGAGCAGTACTTC. This sequence encodes CASSYVAGGTYEQYF.

This clone has a handful of counts. This chain uses TRBV28 with TRBJ1-1; D is uncertain. Germline values: CDR1 MDHEN, CDR2 SYDVKM. The CDR3 is 13 residues long. V was shortened by 10 bases and J by 5 bases, with 17 bases between the two germline ends. As DNA, the CDR3 is TGTGCCACCCAATCGGCCTGGAGAACTGAAGCTTTCTTT. Translating gives CATQSAWRTEAFF.

The CDR3 DNA reads TGTGCCATCAGCCCGACGGTCCCCTACGAGCAGTACTTC. Protein: CAISPTVPYEQYF. The rearrangement links TRBV10-3 to TRBJ2-7; D call uncertain. Germline V gene data show CDR1 as ENHRY and CDR2 as SYGVKD. Trimming removed 6 bases at V and 2 bases at J, with 11 bases between. CDR3 length: 13 residues.

V is TRBV9 and J is TRBJ2-3; 15 nucleotides agree with TRBD2. Germline values: CDR1 SGDLS, CDR2 YYNGEE. V gave up 3 bases and J gave up 2 bases; unmatched junction bases: 7. This CDR3 has 18 residues. The chain's CDR3 is CASSASGTSGRSTDTQYF. CDR3 nucleotide sequence: TGTGCCAGCAGCGCCTCCGGGACTAGCGGGAGGTCCACAGATACGCAGTATTTT.

This clone appeared a few times. This chain connects TRBV6-5 to TRBJ1-1; TRBD1 matches at 9 bases. The junction had 9 bases not matched to a gene; V was cut back by 8 bases and J by 5 bases. There are 14 residues in the CDR3. CDR1 is MNHEY, CDR2 SVGAGI, per germline. The chain's CDR3 is CASRPTGGRTEAFF. Written as DNA, the CDR3 is TGTGCCAGCCGACCTACAGGGGGCAGGACTGAAGCTTTCTTT.

Here the CDR3 DNA reads TGCGCCAGCAGCTTTAGGGCTAGCGGGACCAGCGCCTACGAGCAGTACTTC. It encodes CASSFRASGTSAYEQYF. The chain joins TRBV5-1 to TRBJ2-7, with 9 nucleotides matching TRBD2. Germline lookup yields CDR1 SGHRS and CDR2 YFSETQ. J lost 2 bases, V lost 2 bases, and 11 bases had no gene match. There are 17 residues in the CDR3.

The rearrangement joins TRBV5-6 to TRBJ2-7; D remains ambiguous. V lost 4 bases and J lost 9, with 20 bases in between. Germline CDR1 reads SGHDT; CDR2 reads YYEEEE. This CDR3 region has 14 residues. The CDR3 region has the DNA TGTGCCAGCAGCCTGTGGTGGTCGCCGGGCCCGCAGTACTTC. Translated, it gives CASSLWWSPGPQYF.

The chain employs TRBV9 and TRBJ1-2; D is ambiguous. Germline V gives CDR1 SGDLS, CDR2 YYNGEE. V lost 4 bases, J lost 4 bases, and 11 bases lay in between. This CDR3 region has 13 residues. In DNA form, the CDR3 reads TGTGCCAGCAGCTCACTCGAGGGCTATGGCTACACCTTC. It encodes CASSSLEGYGYTF.

Points on this clone: This CDR3 fails to terminate in the conserved phenylalanine or tryptophan, so it likely reflects a read error. The DNA is left out, because the CDR3 cannot be placed on it with certainty; the CDR3 is given as TCRdb lists it. The rearrangement links TRBV6-1 to TRBJ2-7; the table's TRBD1 call for D was not verified on the DNA. Looked up from germline, CDR1 is MNHNS and CDR2 is SASEGT. The length of the CDR3 is 13 amino acids, counting both ends. CDR3 in amino acids: CASSEGTWDRGRP.

V usage is TRBV5-6 and J usage is TRBJ2-7; 7 bases agree with TRBD1. CDR1 is SGHDT and CDR2 is YYEEEE in the germline V gene. V trimming: 2 bases; J trimming: 2 bases; junction bases outside the gene matches: 7. CDR3 size: 15 residues. For the CDR3, the DNA is TGTGCCAGCAGCTTCAGGGGGAAATTCACCTACGAGCAGTACTTC. As protein: CASSFRGKFTYEQYF.

The chain joins TRBV25-1 to TRBJ1-2; 7 bases agree with TRBD1. The germline CDR1 and CDR2 sequences are MGHDK and SYGVNS. J gave up 2 bases and V 8 bases, and 5 bases lay outside the gene matches. This CDR3 is 13 amino acids long. The CDR3 region is CASGQAGNYGYTF. The CDR3 DNA sequence: TGTGCCAGCGGACAGGCGGGGAACTATGGCTACACCTTC.